The TCR beta chain under discussion was sequenced for a study of T cells in localized non-small cell lung cancer. The CDR3 length is 15 residues. Trimming cost V 6 bases and J 0 bases; bases outside gene matches: 7. CDR1 is ENHRY, CDR2 SYGVKD, per germline. Measured with immunoSEQ multiplex PCR; TCRdb has only the in-frame clones, and not every one. Of around 130,000 clones listed, more than 70% were seen once; the top ten hold over 1.5%. The TCR sequence derives from a female donor over 55 with stage I lung adenocarcinoma. This chain uses TRBV10-3 with TRBJ1-1, with 7 bases identical to TRBD1. Source: peripheral blood, taken before any cancer treatment. CDR3 nucleotide sequence: TGTGCCATCAGATCGGGACAGCCTATGAACACTGAAGCTTTCTTT. As protein: CAIRSGQPMNTEAFF.